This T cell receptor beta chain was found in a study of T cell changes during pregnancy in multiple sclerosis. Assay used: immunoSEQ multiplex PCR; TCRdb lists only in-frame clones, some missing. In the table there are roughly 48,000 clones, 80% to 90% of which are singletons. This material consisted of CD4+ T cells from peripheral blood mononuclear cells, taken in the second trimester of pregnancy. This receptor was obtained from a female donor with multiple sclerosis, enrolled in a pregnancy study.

For the CDR3, the DNA is TGTGCCAGCAGAAGGGGACTAGCTATCAATGAGCAGTTCTTC. It codes for CASRRGLAINEQFF. The V and J genes are TRBV6-5 and TRBJ2-1; 9 nucleotides agree with TRBD2. Trimming cost V 6 bases and J 6 bases; bases outside gene matches: 6. The CDR3 is made up of 14 amino acids. CDR1 is MNHEY and CDR2 is SVGAGI in the germline V gene.